These T cell receptor beta chains were read from a single sample in a study of T cells after yellow fever vaccination. TCRdb itself ran the 5' RACE reads through MiXCR, one entry per CDR3 protein. The sample contains around 300,000 distinct CDR3 sequences, approximately 4% of which appear only once. The specimen comprised PBMCs, sampled 5 days after the yellow fever booster vaccination. The receptors come from a man aged 18 to 30 who received the YFV17D yellow fever vaccine. Both conserved end residues are part of each CDR3. Each record gives: V gene, D gene, J gene, clone size, CDR3 protein, CDR3 DNA. A D gene is named only where the DNA matches it firmly. Clone size is shown for a subset of rows, as once, few, many or a class of expanded clone.

TRBV6-2/TRBV6-3	-	TRBJ1-4	few	CASRPDGDEKLFF	TGTGCCAGCAGGCCTGACGGAGATGAAAAACTGTTTTTT
TRBV7-2	-	TRBJ2-3	few	CASSFVPGQDADTQYF	TGTGCCAGCAGCTTCGTACCGGGGCAAGACGCAGATACGCAGTATTTT
TRBV25-1	-	TRBJ1-4	-	CASSELGADEKLFF	TGTGCCAGCAGTGAATTGGGGGCAGATGAAAAACTGTTTTTT
TRBV7-2	-	TRBJ1-5	few	CASSFLNQPQHF	TGTGCCAGCAGCTTCCTGAATCAGCCCCAGCATTTT
TRBV7-2	TRBD2	TRBJ2-1	many	CASSSWGLAGGPYNEQFF	TGTGCCAGCAGCTCCTGGGGGCTAGCGGGGGGTCCATACAATGAGCAGTTCTTC
TRBV4-3	-	TRBJ1-1	-	CASSQYPATEAFF	TGCGCCAGCAGCCAATACCCAGCCACTGAAGCTTTCTTT
TRBV6-2/TRBV6-3	TRBD2	TRBJ2-1	few	CASRRTSGGGSEQFF	TGTGCCAGCAGGAGGACTAGCGGGGGGGGGTCCGAACAGTTCTTC
TRBV7-2	-	TRBJ2-7	many	CASSTPPGFAYEQYF	TGTGCCAGCAGTACACCTCCGGGTTTCGCCTACGAGCAGTACTTC
TRBV5-1	TRBD2	TRBJ2-1	-	CASSPATGGSYNEQFF	TGCGCCAGCAGCCCCGCTACGGGGGGGTCCTACAATGAGCAGTTCTTC
TRBV7-6	-	TRBJ2-3	many	CASSGTQDWDTQYF	TGTGCCAGCAGCGGAACACAGGACTGGGATACGCAGTATTTT
TRBV5-1	-	TRBJ1-3	few	CASSRGTVYLGNTIYF	TGCGCCAGCAGCCGCGGGACGGTTTACCTTGGAAACACCATATATTTT
TRBV4-1	-	TRBJ1-2	few	CASSQEKAGLGHWGYTF	TGCGCCAGCAGCCAAGAAAAAGCTGGTCTCGGACATTGGGGCTACACCTTC
TRBV7-2	-	TRBJ1-6	few	CASSLVGGSTYNSPLHF	TGTGCCAGCAGCTTAGTTGGGGGGTCCACCTATAATTCACCCCTCCACTTT
TRBV20-1	TRBD1	TRBJ1-2	many	CSASPPDRVDYGYTF	TGCAGTGCTAGCCCTCCGGACAGGGTAGACTATGGCTACACCTTC
TRBV7-8	-	TRBJ2-5	few	CASSLWVEKPSGLQETQYF	TGTGCCAGCAGCTTGTGGGTTGAGAAACCCTCGGGGCTACAAGAGACCCAGTACTTC
TRBV5-4	-	TRBJ2-7	few	CASSFVGTPYEQYF	TGTGCCAGCAGCTTCGTCGGGACACCATACGAGCAGTACTTC
TRBV29-1	TRBD2	TRBJ2-1	many	CSGTSGGIYNEQFF	TGCAGCGGGACTAGCGGGGGTATCTACAATGAGCAGTTCTTC
TRBV7-2	-	TRBJ1-4	-	CASSLTRQLTDEKLFF	TGTGCCAGCAGCTTAACCCGACAGCTCACAGACGAAAAACTGTTTTTT
TRBV7-2	TRBD1	TRBJ1-1	-	CASSSTQGVTEAFF	TGTGCCAGCAGCTCGACCCAGGGGGTCACTGAAGCTTTCTTT
TRBV5-1	TRBD1	TRBJ1-1	many	CASSLRQGRNTEAFF	TGCGCCAGCAGCTTGAGACAGGGGCGAAACACTGAAGCTTTCTTT
TRBV11-2	-	TRBJ2-4	many	CASSSGTQNIQYF	TGTGCCAGCAGCTCTGGGACACAAAACATTCAGTACTTC
TRBV20-1	-	TRBJ2-1	many	CSAREPPVSYNEQFF	TGCAGTGCTAGAGAACCGCCTGTCAGCTACAATGAGCAGTTCTTC
TRBV5-1	TRBD2	TRBJ2-3	-	CASSLAIAGIDTQYF	TGCGCCAGCAGCTTGGCTATAGCGGGGATAGATACGCAGTATTTT
TRBV6-5	TRBD1	TRBJ1-1	few	CASSGQGEGEAFF	TGTGCCAGCAGCGGACAGGGAGAAGGTGAAGCTTTCTTT
TRBV27	-	TRBJ1-1	-	CASSLRGEANTEAFF	TGTGCCAGCAGTTTACGGGGCGAAGCTAACACTGAAGCTTTCTTT
TRBV5-1	-	TRBJ1-2	many	CASSLVLQVGYTF	TGCGCCAGCAGCTTGGTCCTACAGGTCGGCTACACCTTC
TRBV4-1	-	TRBJ2-7	few	CASSQEAGTAGEQYF	TGCGCCAGCAGCCAAGAAGCAGGCACCGCGGGGGAGCAGTACTTC
TRBV5-1	-	TRBJ2-5	many	CASSRVAETQYF	TGCGCCAGCAGCCGGGTAGCGGAGACCCAGTACTTC
TRBV13	TRBD2	TRBJ2-5	-	CASSAIREGETQYF	TGTGCCAGCAGCGCGATCAGGGAGGGAGAGACCCAGTACTTC
TRBV10-3	TRBD1	TRBJ1-5	many	CAISEPGTDNQPQHF	TGTGCCATCAGTGAACCCGGGACAGATAATCAGCCCCAGCATTTT
TRBV5-5	TRBD1	TRBJ1-6	many	CASSLAGTGMSSPLHF	TGTGCCAGCAGCTTGGCCGGGACAGGGATGAGTTCACCCCTCCACTTT
TRBV6-2/TRBV6-3	-	TRBJ1-1	few	CASDEGGTEAFF	TGTGCCAGCGACGAGGGGGGCACTGAAGCTTTCTTT
TRBV4-3	-	TRBJ2-1	few	CASSQDRFRYDEQFF	TGCGCCAGCAGCCAAGATCGTTTCCGGTACGATGAGCAGTTCTTC
TRBV25-1	TRBD2	TRBJ2-2	few	CASSLGLAGALGELFF	TGTGCCAGCAGTCTAGGACTAGCGGGGGCACTCGGGGAGCTGTTTTTT
TRBV29-1	TRBD1	TRBJ1-1	many	CSGTGGWGMNTEAFF	TGCAGCGGGACAGGGGGCTGGGGTATGAACACTGAAGCTTTCTTT
TRBV27	-	TRBJ2-2	-	CASSLYPWDTGELFF	TGTGCCAGCAGTTTATACCCGTGGGACACCGGGGAGCTGTTTTTT
TRBV7-3	TRBD1	TRBJ2-3	-	CASSSGHRGADTQYF	TGTGCCAGCAGCTCCGGTCACAGGGGTGCAGATACGCAGTATTTT
TRBV7-2	TRBD1	TRBJ2-7	many	CASSLAGQGAFYEQYF	TGTGCCAGCAGCTTAGCGGGACAGGGGGCATTCTACGAGCAGTACTTC
TRBV20-1	TRBD2	TRBJ2-3	-	CSARDQRGRTDTQYF	TGCAGTGCTAGAGATCAGCGGGGGCGCACAGATACGCAGTATTTT
TRBV28	-	TRBJ2-7	-	CASSPTPSSYEQYF	TGTGCCAGCAGCCCGACCCCCAGCTCCTACGAGCAGTACTTC
TRBV6-6	-	TRBJ1-6	few	CASTEANSPLHF	TGTGCCAGCACCGAGGCAAATTCACCCCTCCACTTT
TRBV5-1	TRBD2	TRBJ2-7	many	CASSLVPGTSGQGIYF	TGCGCCAGCAGCTTGGTTCCCGGGACTAGCGGCCAAGGGATTTACTTC
TRBV28	-	TRBJ1-5	-	CASSFIGTGQPQHF	TGTGCCAGCAGTTTTATAGGGACTGGGCAGCCCCAGCATTTT
TRBV2	-	TRBJ1-6	few	CASSEEAGQNSPLHF	TGTGCCAGCAGTGAAGAGGCGGGCCAGAATTCACCCCTCCACTTT
TRBV3-1	TRBD2	TRBJ2-1	few	CASKTSGGGNEQFF	TGTGCCAGCAAGACTAGCGGGGGAGGCAATGAGCAGTTCTTC
TRBV11-1	TRBD1	TRBJ2-2	many	CASSPGQGASTGELFF	TGTGCCAGCAGCCCTGGACAGGGGGCTAGCACCGGGGAGCTGTTTTTT
TRBV19	-	TRBJ1-5	few	CASSIVATLYGQPQHF	TGTGCCAGTAGTATAGTAGCCACCCTGTACGGGCAGCCCCAGCATTTT
TRBV12-3/TRBV12-4	-	TRBJ1-1	few	CASSLGTWNTEAFF	TGTGCCAGCAGTTTGGGGACTTGGAACACTGAAGCTTTCTTT
TRBV20-1	TRBD1	TRBJ1-6	few	CSASSGTGYSPLHF	TGCAGTGCTAGTTCGGGGACAGGATATTCACCCCTCCACTTT
TRBV28	-	TRBJ2-7	many	CASSPGRTYEQYF	TGTGCCAGCAGTCCCGGACGGACCTACGAGCAGTACTTC
TRBV7-6	TRBD1	TRBJ1-3	-	CASSATGAFSGNTIYF	TGTGCCAGCAGCGCCACAGGGGCCTTCTCAGGAAACACCATATATTTT
TRBV27	-	TRBJ1-6	few	CASSVRGGYNSPLHF	TGTGCCAGCTCCGTCAGGGGAGGATATAATTCACCCCTCCACTTT
TRBV28	TRBD1	TRBJ2-2	many	CATPGQGANTGELFF	TGTGCCACCCCAGGACAGGGAGCGAACACCGGGGAGCTGTTTTTT
TRBV7-3	-	TRBJ2-3	-	CASSLGVGGSTDTQYF	TGTGCCAGCAGCTTAGGGGTAGGAGGTAGCACAGATACGCAGTATTTT
TRBV28	-	TRBJ2-5	-	CASSPHETQYF	TGTGCCAGCAGTCCCCACGAGACCCAGTACTTC